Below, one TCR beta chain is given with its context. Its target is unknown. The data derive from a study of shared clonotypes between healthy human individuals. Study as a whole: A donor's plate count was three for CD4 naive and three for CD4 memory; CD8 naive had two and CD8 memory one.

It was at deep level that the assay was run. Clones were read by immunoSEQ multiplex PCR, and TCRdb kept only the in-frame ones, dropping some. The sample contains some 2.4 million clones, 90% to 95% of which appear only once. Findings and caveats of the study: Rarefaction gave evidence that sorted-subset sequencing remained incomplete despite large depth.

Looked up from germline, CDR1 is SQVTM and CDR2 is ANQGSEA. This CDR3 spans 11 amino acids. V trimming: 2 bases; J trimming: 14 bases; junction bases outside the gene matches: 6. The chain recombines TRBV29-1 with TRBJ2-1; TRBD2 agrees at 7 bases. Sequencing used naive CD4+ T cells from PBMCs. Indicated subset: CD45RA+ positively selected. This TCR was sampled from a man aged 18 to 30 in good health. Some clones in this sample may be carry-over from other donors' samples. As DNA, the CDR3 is TGCAGCGTTGAATGGGAACGGGAGGAGTTCTTC. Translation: CSVEWEREEFF.